The clone carrying this TCR beta chain was seen more than once but under ten times. MiXCR was run by TCRdb on the 5' RACE reads, yielding one entry per CDR3 protein. Of 300,000 to 400,000 distinct CDR3 sequences listed, roughly 20% are singletons. These data are taken from a study of CD8 T cells in ankylosing spondylitis. The germline V and J ends were trimmed by 1 base and 3 bases, with 13 bases remaining between them. In germline, CDR1 is SGHTA, CDR2 FQGNSA. This CDR3 contains 15 residues. Sequencing was carried out using blood, either unsorted or a sorted T cell fraction (not recorded which). This rearrangement joins TRBV7-2 to TRBJ2-7; a possible D gene is TRBD1 (7 bases). This TCR was sampled from a male donor with ankylosing spondylitis or in good health (not recorded which). CDR3 coding DNA: TGTGCCAGCAGCTTAGGAGTTCAGGGGGGCTACGAGCAGTACTTC. It is translated as CASSLGVQGGYEQYF.